This is a list of T cell receptor beta chains from one sample in a study of CD8 T cells in Susac syndrome. TCRdb itself ran the immunoSEQ multiplex PCR reads through MiXCR, one entry per CDR3 protein. The data hold around 270,000 distinct CDR3 sequences, with over 75% observed a single time. The sample comprised CD8+ T cells from PBMCs. Receptors originate from a human donor with multiple sclerosis. CDR3s include the opening cysteine and the closing phenylalanine or tryptophan.

J gene	V gene	CDR3 protein
TRBJ1-5	TRBV20-1	CSASRTGEDGQPQHF
TRBJ2-1	TRBV7-2	CASSLRFGRRYNEQFF
TRBJ1-2	TRBV5-4	CASSLGGQGKSYGHTF
TRBJ1-1	TRBV19	CASSIDPTVDTEAFF
TRBJ2-7	TRBV4-2	CASSQDPSMLAARAPYEQYF
TRBJ2-2	TRBV7-9	CASSLRQGWDTGELFF
TRBJ2-1	TRBV6-2/TRBV6-3	CASSYDRARVVVRGWQFF
TRBJ2-7	TRBV6-1	CASSEWIAGDYEQYF
TRBJ2-7	TRBV6-1	CATTPGLATLYEQYF
TRBJ2-3	TRBV6-2/TRBV6-3	CASSYSTRIRLKDTQYF